Shown below are 28 T cell receptor beta chains from a single sample sequenced in a study of a mutant IDH1 vaccine in newly diagnosed glioma. The method was immunoSEQ multiplex PCR; TCRdb's version includes in-frame clones alone and lacks a portion of them. This table has fewer than 70,000 clones, 84% appearing once. The antigens these receptors bind are not known. The time point here: week 11, during vaccination. Vaccinated patients received 300 ug of mutant IDH1 20-mer peptide per dose, with topical imiquimod. Specimen: PBMCs, collected from a glioma patient whose treatment included an IDH1 peptide vaccine. The receptors were sampled from a man younger than 40 with glioma.

CDR3 residues: CSVGGFDYGYTF. CDR3 sequence (DNA): TGCAGCGTTGGAGGGTTCGACTATGGCTACACCTTC. The chain carries TRBV29-1 and TRBJ1-2; D ambiguous. The CDR3 has 12 residues. Trimming shortened V by 4 bases and J by 3 bases, and 9 bases separated the two germline ends. The germline V gene encodes CDR1 SQVTM and CDR2 ANQGSEA. The complete variable domain, with remaining parts taken from reference TRBV29-1 and TRBJ1-2, reads SAVISQKPSRDICQRGTSLTIQCQVDSQVTMMFWYRQQPGQSLTLIATANQGSEATYESGFVIDKFPISRPNLTFSTLTVSNMSPEDSSIYLCSVGGFDYGYTFGSGTRLTVV.

The chain uses TRBV6-5 and TRBJ1-3; D is uncertain. CDR3 length equals 15 residues. Deletions cut 6 bases from V and 2 bases from J, with 14 bases between. In germline, CDR1 is MNHEY, CDR2 SVGAGI. The CDR3 is CASRRTALPGNTIYF. Written as DNA, the CDR3 is TGTGCCAGCAGACGGACCGCTCTTCCTGGAAACACCATATATTTT.

This clone was found once. The gene calls are TRBV15 and TRBJ1-5, with D uncertain. V shed 5 bases and J shed 2 bases, with 10 bases lying between them. The V gene's germline CDR1 is LNHNV and CDR2 YYDKDF (reference sequence). The CDR3 loop spans 14 amino acids. CDR3 sequence: CATSWGRGNQPQHF. CDR3 bases: TGTGCCACCAGCTGGGGTCGGGGCAATCAGCCCCAGCATTTT.

This rearrangement joins TRBV5-1 to TRBJ2-5, with 8 bases identical to TRBD1. Trimming took 3 bases from V and 4 from J; bases not matched to a gene: 5. Germline V gives CDR1 SGHRS, CDR2 YFSETQ. The CDR3 totals 14 residues. The CDR3 loop reads CASSSRQGRETQYF. CDR3 in DNA: TGCGCCAGCAGCTCCAGACAGGGGCGAGAGACCCAGTACTTC. The complete variable domain, with remaining parts taken from reference TRBV5-1 and TRBJ2-5, reads KAGVTQTPRYLIKTRGQQVTLSCSPISGHRSVSWYQQTPGQGLQFLFEYFSETQRNKGNFPGRFSGRQFSNSRSEMNVSTLELGDSALYLCASSSRQGRETQYFGPGTRLLVL.

The CDR3 DNA reads TGTGCCAGCAGCTCTGAAGCTAGATTTCAAGAGACCCAGTACTTC. Its translation: CASSSEARFQETQYF. The V call is TRBV7-2, the J call TRBJ2-5, with D hard to call. The CDR3 is 15 amino acids. CDR1 is SGHTA and CDR2 is FQGNSA in the germline V gene. V lost 4 bases and J lost 2, with 14 bases in between.

The CDR3 DNA reads as TGTGCCAGCAGCTTTAGCGGGTCAGATACGCAGTATTTT. Its protein product is CASSFSGSDTQYF. V gene TRBV11-3 combines with J gene TRBJ2-3; 7 bases are shared with TRBD2. The CDR3 sequence is 13 residues long. CDR1 is SGHNT and CDR2 is YENEEA in the germline V gene. Trimming took 3 bases from V and 4 from J; bases not matched to a gene: 1. The variable domain in full, completed from reference TRBV11-3 and TRBJ2-3, reads EAGVVQSPRYKIIEKKQPVAFWCNPISGHNTLYWYLQNLGQGPELLIRYENEEAVDDSQLPKDRFSAERLKGVDSTLKIQPAELGDSAVYLCASSFSGSDTQYFGPGTRLTVL.

V and J are TRBV4-2 and TRBJ2-1; D is unresolved. CDR1 and CDR2 (germline): LGHNA, YNFKEQ. The CDR3 runs to 14 residues. The germline V and J ends were trimmed by 4 bases and 4 bases, with 11 bases remaining between them. The CDR3 is CASSRSDVYNEQFF. Written as DNA, the CDR3 is TGTGCCAGCAGCCGGTCGGATGTATACAATGAGCAGTTCTTC.

This clone was recorded only once. The chain has TRBV4-2 and TRBJ1-6; 9 nucleotides agree with TRBD1. CDR3 length: 18 residues. V lost 0 bases to trimming and J lost 7 bases; unmatched junction nucleotides: 10. Germline CDR1 reads LGHNA; CDR2 reads YNFKEQ. DNA for the CDR3: TGTGCCAGCAGCCAAGATCCGGGACAGGGATCTTCAAATTCACCCCTCCACTTT. Residues: CASSQDPGQGSSNSPLHF.

In this sample, this clone turned up a few times. The CDR3 here is CASSPGLEAITGELFF. In DNA form, the CDR3 reads TGTGCCAGCAGCCCCGGACTAGAAGCGATCACCGGGGAGCTGTTTTTT. This chain joins TRBV11-2 and TRBJ2-2, with TRBD2 matching 7 bases. This CDR3 region has 16 residues. Germline-derived CDR1 and CDR2 are SGHAT and FQNNGV. The J segment lost 4 bases and the V segment lost 5 bases, leaving 10 bases of the junction unmatched.

The V gene is TRBV19, the J gene TRBJ2-1; tentatively, D is TRBD1 (7 bases). V was shortened by 4 bases and J by 8 bases, with 18 bases between the two germline ends. Germline V gene lookup returns CDR1 LNHDA and CDR2 SQIVND (reference sequence). The length of the CDR3 is 15 residues. The CDR3 sequence is CASSNLVRGVDEQFF. CDR3 sequence (DNA): TGTGCCAGTAGTAATCTGGTCAGGGGGGTCGATGAGCAGTTCTTC.

The gene calls are TRBV9 and TRBJ2-7; TRBD1 agrees at 8 bases. Germline V lookup: CDR1 SGDLS, CDR2 YYNGEE. The CDR3 runs to 15 residues. Trimming took 0 bases from V and 5 from J; bases not matched to a gene: 7. The CDR3 loop is CASSVGQGAPDEQYF. The CDR3 bases are TGTGCCAGCAGCGTAGGGCAGGGGGCGCCGGACGAGCAGTACTTC.

The V and J genes are TRBV7-2 and TRBJ2-3; possibly TRBD2 for D (6 bases). CDR1 is SGHTA, CDR2 FQGNSA, per germline. V shed 6 bases and J shed 1 base, with 17 bases lying between them. This CDR3 contains 16 residues. The CDR3 sequence is CASRFLARGGTDTQYF. The CDR3 DNA reads TGTGCCAGCAGGTTCCTCGCGCGGGGAGGCACAGATACGCAGTATTTT.

V and J are TRBV5-1 and TRBJ2-2; D gene unclear. Trimming took off 2 bases at V and 3 bases at J, with 5 bases between the two ends. The germline CDR1 and CDR2 sequences are SGHRS and YFSETQ. The CDR3 extends over 13 amino acids. CDR3 sequence: CASSFKDTGELFF. DNA of the CDR3: TGCGCCAGCAGCTTTAAGGACACCGGGGAGCTGTTTTTT.

This chain links TRBV7-9 with TRBJ1-2; D is ambiguous. CDR3 length equals 16 residues. Germline assignment: CDR1 SEHNR and CDR2 FQNEAQ (reference sequence). The germline V and J ends were trimmed by 4 bases and 5 bases, with 20 bases remaining between them. CDR3 sequence: CASSSPRNATLYGYTF. The CDR3 region has the DNA TGTGCCAGCAGCTCCCCCAGAAACGCAACCCTTTATGGCTACACCTTC.

Worth noting for this clone: A single base separates this from a much larger clone, so it may be a read error. The chain has TRBV7-9 and TRBJ1-1, with no clear D. Germline values: CDR1 SEHNR, CDR2 FQNEAQ (reference sequence). With 2 bases removed from V and 1 base from J, the gap between germline ends came to 5 bases. This CDR3 has 13 amino acids. CDR3 loop: CASSLTANTEAFF. CDR3 nucleotide sequence: TGTGCCAGCAGCTTAACAGCGAACACTGAAGCTTTCTTT. Filled out from reference TRBV7-9 and TRBJ1-1, the complete variable domain reads DTGVSQNPRHKITKRGQNVTFRCDPISEHNRLYWYRQTLGQGPEFLTYFQNEAQLEKSRLLSDRFSAERPKGSFSTLEIQRTEQGDSAMYLCASSLTANTEAFFGQGTRLTVV.

CDR3 sequence: CASSAGTGRTDTQYF. As DNA, the CDR3 is TGTGCCAGCAGCGCCGGGACAGGGCGCACAGATACGCAGTATTTT. The chain carries TRBV5-6 and TRBJ2-3, with 9 bases that match TRBD1. Germline CDR1 reads SGHDT; CDR2 reads YYEEEE. The CDR3 extends over 15 amino acids. With 4 bases clipped from V and 1 base from J, the junction kept 4 bases outside the gene matches.

J is TRBJ1-1 and V is TRBV29-1, with no clear D. CDR1 and CDR2 (germline): SQVTM, ANQGSEA. CDR3 length: 15 residues. V gave up 6 bases and J gave up 1 base, with 18 bases separating them. CDR3 DNA: TGCAGCGTGGTACTCAACTTACGCCGGAACACTGAAGCTTTCTTT. Its protein product is CSVVLNLRRNTEAFF. The full variable domain, with the rest looked up from reference TRBV29-1 and TRBJ1-1, is SAVISQKPSRDICQRGTSLTIQCQVDSQVTMMFWYRQQPGQSLTLIATANQGSEATYESGFVIDKFPISRPNLTFSTLTVSNMSPEDSSIYLCSVVLNLRRNTEAFFGQGTRLTVV.

The V gene is TRBV27, the J gene TRBJ2-6; possibly TRBD1 or TRBD2 for D (6 bases each). This CDR3 comprises 17 residues. CDR1 and CDR2 from the germline V gene are MNHEY and SMNVEV (reference sequence). V gave up 5 bases and J gave up 4 bases, with 18 bases separating them. The CDR3 reads CASSPTSQGRGANVLTF. CDR3 bases: TGTGCCAGCAGTCCAACATCTCAGGGGAGGGGGGCCAACGTCCTGACTTTC.

This chain links TRBV7-2 with TRBJ1-4, with D possibly matching TRBD1 (6 bases). Between the trimmed V and J ends, which lost 5 bases and 4 bases, there was a span of 14 bases. Per the germline V gene, CDR1 is SGHTA and CDR2 is FQGNSA. CDR3 length: 15 amino acids. The CDR3 protein is CASSPGDIFNEKLFF. In DNA form, the CDR3 reads TGTGCCAGCAGCCCGGGGGACATCTTTAATGAAAAACTGTTTTTT.

The rearrangement joins TRBV30 to TRBJ2-7; 7 bases are a match to TRBD1. The CDR3 sequence is 12 residues long. Germline lookup yields CDR1 GTSNPN and CDR2 SVGIG (reference sequence). The junction had 5 bases not matched to a gene; V was cut back by 7 bases and J by 2 bases. The CDR3 DNA follows: TGTGCCTATGACAGGGCACCCTACGAGCAGTACTTC. Translation gives CAYDRAPYEQYF.

The chain employs TRBV19 and TRBJ2-1; D is uncertain. Deletions cut 6 bases from V and 6 bases from J, with 6 bases between. Germline values: CDR1 LNHDA, CDR2 SQIVND (reference sequence). This CDR3 is built from 11 residues. The CDR3 is CASRERNEQFF. Here the CDR3 DNA reads TGTGCCAGTAGAGAGCGCAATGAGCAGTTCTTC.

This chain uses TRBV5-8 with TRBJ1-4; the match to TRBD1 covers 9 bases. The length of the CDR3 is 15 residues. Germline CDR1 is SGHTS and CDR2 is YDEGEE. The ends lost 6 bases at V and 3 bases at J; junction bases unmatched: 6. The CDR3 coding sequence is TGTGCCAGCATATACAGGGGGCGGTCTAATGAAAAACTGTTTTTT. The encoded protein is CASIYRGRSNEKLFF.

This chain joins TRBV29-1 and TRBJ1-6; 7 bases agree with TRBD1. CDR3 length: 13 residues. Germline CDR1 is SQVTM and CDR2 is ANQGSEA. The J segment lost 7 bases and the V segment lost 4 bases, leaving 4 bases of the junction unmatched. The CDR3 nucleotides are TGCAGCGTTGGGGAGGGACAGAATTCACCCCTCCACTTT. Amino acids: CSVGEGQNSPLHF.

CDR3 protein: CASSLGQGLGYTF. The DNA for the CDR3 is TGTGCCAGCAGCTTAGGACAGGGGCTTGGCTACACCTTC. The V call is TRBV11-2, the J call TRBJ1-2, with 8 bases fitting TRBD1. Per germline, CDR1 SGHAT and CDR2 FQNNGV. The ends lost 1 base at V and 7 bases at J; junction bases unmatched: 2. The CDR3 spans 13 residues.

This rearrangement joins TRBV6-1 to TRBJ1-5; no firm D call. This CDR3 is 14 amino acids long. Germline V gene data show CDR1 as MNHNS and CDR2 as SASEGT. V lost 4 bases and J 6 bases, leaving 13 bases between the germline ends. This CDR3 is CASSVIRESQPQHF. The CDR3 DNA reads TGTGCCAGCAGTGTGATTCGAGAGAGTCAGCCCCAGCATTTT.

This CDR3 reads CATSGTGTGVEKLFF. The CDR3 DNA follows: TGTGCCACCAGCGGTACCGGGACAGGGGTTGAAAAACTGTTTTTT. The chain carries TRBV15 and TRBJ1-4; TRBD1 matches 10 bases. Germline V CDR1 and CDR2: LNHNV, YYDKDF (reference sequence). The CDR3 runs to 15 residues. V shed 5 bases, J shed 7 bases, and the junction held 7 bases outside the gene matches.

The chain carries TRBV5-1 and TRBJ2-3; TRBD2 aligns across 12 bases. The junction had 2 bases not matched to a gene; V was cut back by 0 bases and J by 3 bases. Germline loops: CDR1 SGHRS, CDR2 YFSETQ. There are 16 residues in the CDR3. The CDR3 region has the DNA TGCGCCAGCAGCTTGGGGACTAGCGGGGTAACAGATACGCAGTATTTT. It yields the protein CASSLGTSGVTDTQYF.

The V gene is TRBV2, the J gene TRBJ1-1; D might be TRBD1 (5 bases). Germline V gene lookup returns CDR1 SNHLY and CDR2 FYNNEI. V lost 5 bases and J lost 1, with 8 bases in between. The CDR3 is 13 amino acids. The CDR3 spells CASSITGNTEAFF. CDR3 coding DNA: TGTGCCAGCAGTATAACAGGGAACACTGAAGCTTTCTTT.